This TCR beta chain was captured in a study of technical replicates of blood from a handful of donors. CDR3 length: 16 amino acids. Germline V gene data show CDR1 as MNHEY and CDR2 as SVGAGI. The V segment lost 0 bases and the J segment 5 bases; nucleotides outside the gene matches: 1. Profiled with immunoSEQ multiplex PCR; TCRdb holds only in-frame clones, not every one. The table records more than 90,000 clones, 95% of them present only once. The sequence was obtained from a human donor in good health. The rearrangement joins TRBV6-5 to TRBJ2-1, with TRBD2 matching over 13 bases. What was sequenced was T cells isolated from PBMCs. In DNA, the CDR3 is TGTGCCAGCAGTTACTCGACTAGCGGGGGGAACAATGAGCAGTTCTTC. Protein product: CASSYSTSGGNNEQFF.